This is a list of T cell receptor beta chains from one sample in a study of blood T cell repertoires in COVID-19. Generated by immunoSEQ multiplex PCR, the TCRdb table keeps only in-frame clones and is missing some. The profile shows around 50,000 clones, 82% of them singletons. Sample: peripheral blood. These receptors came from a woman aged 60 to 75 with acute or convalescent COVID-19. Each CDR3 is given with its conserved first and last residue. A D gene is named only where the DNA matches it firmly. Not every row has a clone size; where given, it reads once, few, many or a size class.

clone_size	d_call	j_call	v_call	cdr3_nt	cdr3_aa
NA	NA	TRBJ1-5	TRBV6-6	TGTGCCAGCAGTTACGAGGCGGGAAGTGTGCAGCCCCAGCATTTT	CASSYEAGSVQPQHF
NA	NA	TRBJ1-4	TRBV6-5	TGTGCCAGCAGCTCCGGGAAGCGGGGTGAAAAACTGTTTTTT	CASSSGKRGEKLFF
once	NA	TRBJ1-2	TRBV7-8	TGTGCCAGCAGCCGACCCCCCTCTCCTGGCTACACCTTC	CASSRPPSPGYTF
NA	NA	TRBJ2-7	TRBV5-1	TGCGCCAGCAGCTTACTTGGGCAGTCGCACGAGCAGTACTTC	CASSLLGQSHEQYF
NA	NA	TRBJ2-1	TRBV6-5	TGTGCCAGCAGCATACTTCCCGAAATGAATGAGCAGTTCTTC	CASSILPEMNEQFF
NA	NA	TRBJ2-1	TRBV27	TGTGCCAGCAGTAAATGGACAGACCATGAGCAGTTCTTC	CASSKWTDHEQFF
NA	NA	TRBJ2-2	TRBV7-6	TGTGCCAGCAGCCCGACGACTAGTACCGGGGAGCTGTTTTTT	CASSPTTSTGELFF
once	TRBD1	TRBJ1-2	TRBV5-6	TGTGCCAGCGGATGGGACAGGGAAGGCATAGACTATGGCTACACCTTC	CASGWDREGIDYGYTF
few	NA	TRBJ1-5	TRBV7-2	TGTGCCAGCAGCTTGGCAGGGCGCAATCAGCCCCAGCATTTT	CASSLAGRNQPQHF
NA	NA	TRBJ2-7	TRBV23-1	TGCGCCAGCAGTCAATCGCCCGGGTCCTACGAGCAGTACTTC	CASSQSPGSYEQYF
NA	NA	TRBJ2-3	TRBV7-9	TGTGCCAGCAGCGTTTGGGTTGAGGGCACAGATACGCAGTATTTT	CASSVWVEGTDTQYF
NA	NA	TRBJ1-5	TRBV27	TGTGCCAGCAGGGCAGGGATAGGTCAGCCCCAGCATTTT	CASRAGIGQPQHF
NA	NA	TRBJ2-6	TRBV7-2	TGTGCCAGCAGCTTAGTGTCGGGGTCTGGGGCCAACGTCCTGACTTTC	CASSLVSGSGANVLTF
NA	TRBD1	TRBJ2-1	TRBV12-3/TRBV12-4	TGTGCCAGCAGCCGGAACAGGGGGGCTGAGCAGTTCTTC	CASSRNRGAEQFF
NA	TRBD1	TRBJ2-7	TRBV27	TGTGCCAGCAGTGGGGACAGGGCCGGTTACTACGAGCAGTACTTC	CASSGDRAGYYEQYF
NA	TRBD2	TRBJ2-3	TRBV4-2	TGTGCCAGCAGCCAAGACGGAGGGAGGGAGCAGTATTTT	CASSQDGGREQYF
NA	TRBD1	TRBJ1-1	TRBV4-3	TGCGCCAGCAGCCAAGATAGCCCCCGGGACAGGCATGAAGCTTTCTTT	CASSQDSPRDRHEAFF
NA	TRBD2	TRBJ2-1	TRBV7-7	TGTGCTAGCAGCTTAACTAGCGGGGACAATGAGCAGTTCTTC	CASSLTSGDNEQFF
NA	NA	TRBJ1-2	TRBV7-2	TGTGCCAGCAGCCCTGTGGCGGGGGCGGAAGGCTACACCTTC	CASSPVAGAEGYTF
NA	NA	TRBJ1-5	TRBV5-5	TGTGCCAGCAGCCCCACCAGAAACAATCAGCCCCAGCATTTT	CASSPTRNNQPQHF
few	NA	TRBJ1-1	TRBV6-6	TGTGCCAGCAGCCCGCGGGATGGGATGAACACTGAAGCTTTCTTT	CASSPRDGMNTEAFF
few	NA	TRBJ2-4	TRBV6-1	TGTGCCAGCAGTGAAGCTGTGAGAAACATTCAGTACTTC	CASSEAVRNIQYF
NA	TRBD1	TRBJ2-3	TRBV30	TGTGCCTGGAGTGGAGGGACAGGGAGCACAGATACGCAGTATTTT	CAWSGGTGSTDTQYF
NA	NA	TRBJ1-6	TRBV11-2	TGTGCCAGCAGCTTAGGTCGGGGGGGCTCCTATAATTCACCCCTCCACTTT	CASSLGRGGSYNSPLHF
few	NA	TRBJ1-4	TRBV14	TGTGCCAGCAGCCAAGATTCCCCTGAGGAGAAACTGTTTTTT	CASSQDSPEEKLFF
NA	NA	TRBJ2-2	TRBV2	TGTGCCAGCAGTGTGGACAGACCCACCGGGGAGCTGTTTTTT	CASSVDRPTGELFF
NA	NA	TRBJ2-1	TRBV27	TGTGCCAGCAGGGTGGCCCCGTACAATGAGCAGTTCTTC	CASRVAPYNEQFF
NA	NA	TRBJ2-7	TRBV5-1	TGCGCCAGCAGCGGATTAGGGGGATACGAGCAGTACTTC	CASSGLGGYEQYF
NA	NA	TRBJ2-2	TRBV5-1	TGCGCCAGCAGCTTGTTTCCAGTATTAAACACCGGGGAGCTGTTTTTT	CASSLFPVLNTGELFF
NA	NA	TRBJ1-1	TRBV9	TGTGCCAGCAGCGTTGGGGGCTACACTGAAGCTTTCTTT	CASSVGGYTEAFF
NA	TRBD1	TRBJ1-2	TRBV23-1	TGCGCCAGCAGTCATATGACAGGGTTGAATGGCTACACCTTC	CASSHMTGLNGYTF
few	NA	TRBJ1-2	TRBV4-1	TGCGCCAGCAGCCAAGAGGGGACTGAGGATGGCTACACCTTC	CASSQEGTEDGYTF
NA	TRBD2	TRBJ2-7	TRBV27	TGTGCCAGCAGGGGACTAGCCTACGAGCAGTACTTC	CASRGLAYEQYF
once	NA	TRBJ1-1	TRBV6-6	TGTGCCAGCAAACCTCAGGACAAGGGCACTGAAGCTTTCTTT	CASKPQDKGTEAFF
NA	NA	TRBJ2-3	TRBV16	TGTGCCAGCAGCCAATCCCAGGATACGCAGTATTTT	CASSQSQDTQYF
NA	NA	TRBJ2-2	TRBV7-3	TGTGCCAGCAGTCTACAGACTACGAACACCGGGGAGCTGTTTTTT	CASSLQTTNTGELFF
few	TRBD2	TRBJ2-1	TRBV18	TGTGCCAGCTCACCAGGGTCTAGCGGGGTTAATGAGCAGTTCTTC	CASSPGSSGVNEQFF
NA	NA	TRBJ2-2	TRBV9	TGTGCCAGCAGCGTAGAATGGACAACGAACACCGGGGAGCTGTTTTTT	CASSVEWTTNTGELFF
NA	NA	TRBJ2-7	TRBV30	TGTGCCTGGAGTGTAGAGTCCCTCGAGCAGTACTTC	CAWSVESLEQYF
NA	NA	TRBJ1-1	TRBV19	TGTGCCAGTAGGAGGGAGTCCGTGAACACTGAAGCTTTCTTT	CASRRESVNTEAFF
NA	TRBD2	TRBJ2-1	TRBV6-6	TGTGCCAGCAGGATACCGGGACTAGCGAATCATGAGCAGTTCTTC	CASRIPGLANHEQFF
NA	NA	TRBJ2-2	TRBV6-6	TGTGCCAGCACCTTGACAGACGGGGAGCTGTTTTTT	CASTLTDGELFF
NA	TRBD1	TRBJ1-6	TRBV4-2	TGTGCCAGCAGCCAAGGGACAGGGACTAATTCACCCCTCCACTTT	CASSQGTGTNSPLHF
NA	TRBD1	TRBJ1-2	TRBV2	TGTGCCAGCAGGGGCGCTGGGACAGTCAGGGGCTACACCTTC	CASRGAGTVRGYTF
NA	NA	TRBJ1-1	TRBV5-1	TGCGCCAGCAGCTTGGGCCAGGGAGGGACTGAAGCTTTCTTT	CASSLGQGGTEAFF
NA	NA	TRBJ1-1	TRBV9	TGTGCCAGCAGCGTGGGGAGCGAAGCTTTCTTT	CASSVGSEAFF
NA	NA	TRBJ2-4	TRBV6-1	TGTGCCAGCAGTGAAGGCCAGGGGAACATTCAGTACTTC	CASSEGQGNIQYF
NA	NA	TRBJ1-2	TRBV6-1	TGTGCCAGCAGTGAAGACAGGCACTATGGCTACACCTTC	CASSEDRHYGYTF
few	TRBD2	TRBJ2-2	TRBV6-2/TRBV6-3	TGTGCCAGCAGCAGTGGACTAGCGCGGGGGGCCGGGGAGCTGTTTTTT	CASSSGLARGAGELFF
NA	NA	TRBJ2-2	TRBV6-5	TGTGCCAGCAGCCGGACAGACCACACCGGGGAGCTGTTTTTT	CASSRTDHTGELFF
NA	NA	TRBJ1-1	TRBV4-1	TGCGCCAGCACGACCCCCTACAGGGAAGGGAACACTGAAGCTTTCTTT	CASTTPYREGNTEAFF
few	NA	TRBJ2-1	TRBV6-1	TGTGCCAGCAGTGATCGGGACTCCCGAGAGCAGTTCTTC	CASSDRDSREQFF
NA	TRBD1	TRBJ1-2	TRBV3-1/TRBV3-2	TGTGCCAGCAGCCAGTCCAGGGGGCATGGCTACACCTTC	CASSQSRGHGYTF